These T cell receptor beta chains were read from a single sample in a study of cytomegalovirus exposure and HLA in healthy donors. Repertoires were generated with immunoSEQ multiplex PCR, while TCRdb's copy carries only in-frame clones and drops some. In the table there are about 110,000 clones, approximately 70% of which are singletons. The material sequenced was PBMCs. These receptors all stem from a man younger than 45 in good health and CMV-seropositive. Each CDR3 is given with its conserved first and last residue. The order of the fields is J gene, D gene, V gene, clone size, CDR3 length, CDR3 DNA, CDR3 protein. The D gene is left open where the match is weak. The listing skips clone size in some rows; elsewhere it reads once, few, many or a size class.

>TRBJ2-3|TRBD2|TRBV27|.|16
TGTGCCAGCAGTTTACTAGCGGGGGGTTCTTCAAATACGCAGTATTTT
CASSLLAGGSSNTQYF
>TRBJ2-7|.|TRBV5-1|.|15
TGCGCCAGCAGCTTACGAAGGGGGTCGCCCTACGAGCAGTACTTC
CASSLRRGSPYEQYF
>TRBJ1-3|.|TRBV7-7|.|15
TGTGCTAGCAGCTTAGTAGCAGGGGTCGGAAACACCATATATTTT
CASSLVAGVGNTIYF
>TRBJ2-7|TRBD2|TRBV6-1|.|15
TGTGCCAGCAGGCTACTGGATAGCGGGGTTTACGAGCAGTACTTC
CASRLLDSGVYEQYF
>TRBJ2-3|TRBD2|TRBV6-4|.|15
TGTGCCAGCAGTGAGACTAGCGGGAGGAGAGGTACGCAGTATTTT
CASSETSGRRGTQYF
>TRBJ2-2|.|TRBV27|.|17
TGTGCCAGCAGTTTAAACGCAGAGGATTATTACACCGGGGAGCTGTTTTTT
CASSLNAEDYYTGELFF
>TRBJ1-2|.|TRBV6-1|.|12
TGTGCCAGCCTGAGGAGAGCCGGGGGCTACACCTTC
CASLRRAGGYTF
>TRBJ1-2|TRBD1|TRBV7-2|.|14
TGTGCCAGCAGCTTAGCCTGGGACAGACGCGGCTACACCTTC
CASSLAWDRRGYTF
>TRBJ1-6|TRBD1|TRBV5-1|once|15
TGCGCCAGCAGATGGGGACAGGGGCGAAATTCACCCCTCCACTTT
CASRWGQGRNSPLHF
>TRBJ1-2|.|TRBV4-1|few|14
TGCGCCAGCAGCCAAGAAAGCGGAACGGATGGCTACACCTTC
CASSQESGTDGYTF
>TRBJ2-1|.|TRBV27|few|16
TGTGCCAGCAGTTTAAGGGGCCTCGTCCCGTTTGATGAGCAGTTCTTC
CASSLRGLVPFDEQFF
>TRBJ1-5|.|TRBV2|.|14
TGTGCCAGCAGTGTAGACAGTTACAATCAGCCCCAGCATTTT
CASSVDSYNQPQHF